The 12 T cell receptor beta chains presented below share a single source sample, sequenced in a study of T cell responses to AZD1222 COVID-19 vaccine. The method was immunoSEQ multiplex PCR; TCRdb's version includes in-frame clones alone and lacks a portion of them. The sample carries roughly 44,000 clones, approximately 83% recorded once. The specimen comprised peripheral blood, sampled on day 0 of AZD1222 vaccination. These receptors came from an adult in good health.

This chain links TRBV7-8 with TRBJ2-3; TRBD1 agrees at 8 bases. Germline CDR1 SGHVS, CDR2 FQNEAQ. The CDR3 loop spans 15 amino acids. Trimming cost V 4 bases and J 2 bases; bases outside gene matches: 5. CDR3 residues: CASSSRTGITDTQYF. CDR3 nucleotide sequence: TGTGCCAGCAGCTCCCGGACAGGGATCACAGATACGCAGTATTTT.

The rearrangement joins TRBV5-1 to TRBJ1-4, with D tentatively TRBD1 (5 bases). Trimming removed 3 bases at V and 4 bases at J, with 16 bases between. CDR1 and CDR2 from the germline V gene are SGHRS and YFSETQ. The CDR3 extends over 16 amino acids. CDR3 sequence reads: CASSYQIRAGNEKLFF. In nucleotides, the CDR3 is TGCGCCAGCAGCTACCAAATCAGGGCGGGTAATGAAAAACTGTTTTTT.

The chain links TRBV13 to TRBJ2-1; D is undetermined. Germline V lookup: CDR1 PRHDT, CDR2 FYEKMQ (reference sequence). Trimming took 4 bases from V and 0 from J, leaving 16 bases between them. The CDR3 loop spans 17 amino acids. The CDR3 region is CASSSLNGLSSYNEQFF. CDR3 nucleotide sequence: TGTGCCAGCAGCTCCCTGAATGGGCTCAGCTCCTACAATGAGCAGTTCTTC.

The gene calls are TRBV3-1 (or the pseudogene TRBV3-2) and TRBJ1-2; D unresolved. V lost 4 bases, J lost 6 bases, and 15 bases lay in between. The germline gives CDR1 LGHDT, CDR2 YNNKEL (reference sequence). This CDR3 contains 14 residues. The CDR3 loop reads CASSPPAGPNGYTF. The CDR3 DNA reads TGTGCCAGCAGCCCCCCGGCCGGGCCTAATGGCTACACCTTC.

This chain links TRBV13 with TRBJ2-3; the match to TRBD2 covers 10 bases. The germline gives CDR1 PRHDT, CDR2 FYEKMQ (reference sequence). There are 15 residues in the CDR3. J gave up 4 bases and V 5 bases, and 6 bases lay outside the gene matches. The CDR3 DNA is TGTGCCAGCAGCGGGAGCGGGGGGGCCGCAGATACGCAGTATTTT. Translation gives CASSGSGGAADTQYF.

CDR3 in DNA: TGTGCCAGCAGCTTTGGGACAGGCCGGGGTGAAAAACTGTTTTTT. Translated, it gives CASSFGTGRGEKLFF. The chain carries TRBV7-8 and TRBJ1-4; 8 nucleotides agree with TRBD1. This CDR3 has 15 amino acids. V shed 3 bases, J shed 7 bases, and the junction held 7 bases outside the gene matches. The germline CDR1 and CDR2 sequences are SGHVS and FQNEAQ.

The chain couples TRBV12-3 or TRBV12-4 to TRBJ2-1; D may be TRBD2 (5 bases). The V and J ends lost 6 bases and 8 bases respectively, with 11 bases between them. CDR3 size: 12 residues. The CDR3 coding sequence is TGTGCCAGCAGCACAGTCGGGGATGAGCAGTTCTTC. Protein: CASSTVGDEQFF.

V is TRBV10-3 and J is TRBJ1-2; D is possibly TRBD1 (5 bases). CDR1 is ENHRY, CDR2 SYGVKD, per germline. The V and J ends lost 7 bases and 5 bases respectively, with 14 bases between them. The CDR3 totals 13 residues. DNA of the CDR3: TGTGCCATCAAATCCGGGACGGATTATGGCTACACCTTC. This translates into CAIKSGTDYGYTF.

The chain is built from TRBV6-4 and TRBJ1-1; 8 bases align to TRBD1. The CDR3 extends over 14 amino acids. V lost 3 bases and J lost 6; bases outside the gene matches: 6. The V gene's germline CDR1 is MRHNA and CDR2 SNTAGT. The CDR3 region has the DNA TGTGCCAGCAGTGAAACAGGGGGAGATTCTGAAGCTTTCTTT. The encoded protein is CASSETGGDSEAFF.

The rearrangement links TRBV27 to TRBJ1-5; TRBD1 agrees at 7 bases. After removal of 5 bases from V and 0 bases from J, the junction contained 10 bases not matched to a gene. CDR1 is MNHEY and CDR2 is SMNVEV in the germline V gene (reference sequence). CDR3 size: 17 residues. As DNA, the CDR3 is TGTGCCAGCAGTCCTTCCCAGGGGGGGTATAGCAATCAGCCCCAGCATTTT. This translates into CASSPSQGGYSNQPQHF.

V gene TRBV11-2 combines with J gene TRBJ1-6, with 8 nucleotides matching TRBD1. This CDR3 comprises 16 residues. V lost 4 bases and J lost 7; bases outside the gene matches: 9. Germline V lookup: CDR1 SGHAT, CDR2 FQNNGV. The CDR3 loop is CASSSRGQGSNSPLHF. CDR3 DNA: TGTGCCAGCAGCTCCCGCGGACAGGGAAGCAATTCACCCCTCCACTTT.

J is TRBJ1-3 and V is TRBV7-8; D is perhaps TRBD1 (6 bases). V lost 1 base and J 0 bases, leaving 10 bases between the germline ends. Germline loops: CDR1 SGHVS, CDR2 FQNEAQ. CDR3 length: 16 amino acids. As DNA, the CDR3 is TGTGCCAGCAGCTTAGTCGACAGGTTCTCTGGAAACACCATATATTTT. Translated: CASSLVDRFSGNTIYF.